One and the same sample provided the 6 T cell receptor beta chains below, sequenced in a study of blood T cell repertoires in COVID-19. TCRdb's copy holds only in-frame clones and misses some; the assay was immunoSEQ multiplex PCR. The sample holds more than 110,000 clones, about 89% seen once. The material sequenced was peripheral blood. The origin of the receptors is a man in his sixties with active or convalescent COVID-19.

Remarks on this clone: The junction does not match germline at one end; this may be a read error. This chain uses TRBV7-7 with TRBJ2-5; a weak D match, TRBD2 (5 bases). The length of the CDR3 is 16 residues. CDR1 and CDR2 (germline): SSHAT, FNYEAQ (reference sequence). Here the CDR3 DNA reads TGTGCTAGCAGCATCGCGGGTACGGGTGGTATAGAGACCCAGTACTTC. Translation gives CASSIAGTGGIETQYF.

This clone appeared once. The chain employs TRBV3-1 (or the pseudogene TRBV3-2) and TRBJ1-1; 9 bases match TRBD1. This CDR3 has 14 amino acids. CDR1 LGHDT and CDR2 YNNKEL come from the germline V gene (reference sequence). With 4 bases clipped from V and 1 base from J, the junction kept 1 base outside the gene matches. The CDR3 sequence: CASSPDRGNTEAFF. In DNA form, the CDR3 reads TGTGCCAGCAGCCCGGACAGGGGGAACACTGAAGCTTTCTTT.

This clone appeared a single time. This chain uses TRBV19 with TRBJ2-7, with 9 bases identical to TRBD1. The length of the CDR3 is 14 residues. CDR1 and CDR2 from the germline V gene are LNHDA and SQIVND (reference sequence). V shed 7 bases, J shed 5 bases, and the junction held 9 bases outside the gene matches. The CDR3: CASTPRDRAHEQYF. As DNA, the CDR3 is TGTGCCAGTACTCCCCGGGACAGGGCCCACGAGCAGTACTTC.

This sequence joins TRBV7-9 and TRBJ2-5, with TRBD2 identical over 8 bases. The trim removed 4 bases at V and 5 bases at J, leaving 12 bases unmatched. Germline CDR1 and CDR2: SEHNR and FQNEAQ (reference sequence). This CDR3 has 16 amino acids. The DNA of the CDR3 is TGTGCCAGCAGCTCCCCCTTAGCGGGGCTGGCCGAGACCCAGTACTTC. This codes for CASSSPLAGLAETQYF.

The chain recombines TRBV19 with TRBJ2-1; no reliable D call. From germline, CDR1 is LNHDA and CDR2 SQIVND (reference sequence). Trimming removed 5 bases from V and 10 bases from J, with 18 bases in between. This CDR3 is built from 14 residues. CDR3 coding DNA: TGTGCCAGTAGTCCGAGTACTAATGAGCGAGAGCAGTTCTTC. This encodes CASSPSTNEREQFF.

The chain joins TRBV5-1 to TRBJ2-5; TRBD2 aligns across 13 bases. This CDR3 comprises 16 residues. With V trimmed by 0 bases and J by 2 bases, 1 base remained unmatched. Germline V CDR1 and CDR2: SGHRS, YFSETQ. In DNA, the CDR3 is TGCGCCAGCAGCTTGGGGGGACTAGCGGGGCAAGAGACCCAGTACTTC. Translating gives CASSLGGLAGQETQYF.